This passage covers 20 T cell receptor beta chains from one sample sequenced in a study of blood T cell repertoires in COVID-19. Generated by immunoSEQ multiplex PCR, the TCRdb table keeps only in-frame clones and is missing some. The sample has some 160,000 clones; about 89% are singletons. The sample taken for sequencing was peripheral blood. The receptors here all came from a man aged 60-69 years with acute or convalescent COVID-19.

This clone was counted once. The CDR3 region is CASRRTGLTNTEAFF. CDR3 nucleotide sequence: TGTGCCAGCAGGAGGACAGGGCTGACGAACACTGAAGCTTTCTTT. The chain employs TRBV5-6 and TRBJ1-1; 8 positions agree with TRBD1. Germline V gene data show CDR1 as SGHDT and CDR2 as YYEEEE. The CDR3 sequence is 15 residues long. J gave up 1 base and V 5 bases, and 7 bases lay outside the gene matches.

The chain recombines TRBV19 with TRBJ2-2; TRBD1 matches at 10 bases. There are 16 residues in the CDR3. J was trimmed by 5 bases and V by 1 base; bases with no gene match: 4. Germline V CDR1 and CDR2: LNHDA, SQIVND (reference sequence). The CDR3 region is CASSIARQGATGELFF. CDR3 in DNA: TGTGCCAGTAGTATAGCAAGACAGGGGGCAACCGGGGAGCTGTTTTTT.

The chain combines TRBV24-1 with TRBJ2-1, with 10 bases that match TRBD2. With 2 bases clipped from V and 6 bases from J, the junction kept 6 bases outside the gene matches. Looked up from germline, CDR1 is KGHDR and CDR2 is SFDVKD. The CDR3 runs 16 residues. The CDR3 DNA reads as TGTGCCACCAGTGATTCAGCGGGGGGGCAGGGCAATGAGCAGTTCTTC. It yields the protein CATSDSAGGQGNEQFF.

The chain couples TRBV9 to TRBJ2-7, with 12 positions matching TRBD2. The trim removed 3 bases at V and 3 bases at J, leaving 4 bases unmatched. The V gene's germline CDR1 is SGDLS and CDR2 YYNGEE. The CDR3 is made up of 15 amino acids. The CDR3 loop is CASSETSGGFYEQYF. The CDR3, as DNA: TGTGCCAGCAGCGAGACTAGCGGGGGATTCTACGAGCAGTACTTC.

This clone was recorded only once. The chain is built from TRBV7-2 and TRBJ1-2; D may be TRBD1 (5 bases). Germline V gene data show CDR1 as SGHTA and CDR2 as FQGNSA. The CDR3 has 14 residues. V was clipped by 2 bases and J by 7 bases, with 14 bases between them. The CDR3 sequence: CASSLSQGRSGYTF. The DNA of the CDR3 is TGTGCCAGCAGCTTAAGCCAGGGAAGGTCTGGCTACACCTTC.

The chain couples TRBV11-2 to TRBJ2-3; a weak D match, TRBD1 (7 bases). CDR1 is SGHAT and CDR2 is FQNNGV in the germline V gene. This CDR3 has 15 residues. The V end was cut by 6 bases, the J end by 2 bases, with 15 bases between. CDR3 region: CASSSGGTFTDTQYF. The CDR3, as DNA: TGTGCCAGCAGTTCAGGGGGGACCTTCACAGATACGCAGTATTTT.

This chain connects TRBV2 to TRBJ2-7; TRBD1 aligns across 11 bases. The V segment lost 6 bases and the J segment 5 bases; nucleotides outside the gene matches: 6. Germline CDR1 and CDR2: SNHLY and FYNNEI. The CDR3 runs to 14 residues. CDR3 region: CASSGQGARHEQYF. CDR3 DNA: TGTGCCAGCAGCGGACAGGGGGCGCGCCACGAGCAGTACTTC.

V is TRBV6-2 or TRBV6-3 and J is TRBJ2-7; TRBD1 matches at 7 bases. The length of the CDR3 is 14 residues. Unmatched junction bases numbered 6, after V lost 6 bases and J lost 1 base. Germline V gives CDR1 MNHEY, CDR2 SVGEGT. The CDR3 spells CASSPPRGSYEQYF. Here the CDR3 DNA reads TGTGCCAGCAGCCCACCCAGGGGGTCCTACGAGCAGTACTTC.

This rearrangement joins TRBV2 to TRBJ1-2; 7 nucleotides align to TRBD1. Trimming at V came to 11 bases and at J to 7 bases, leaving 16 bases not matched to a gene. The CDR3 has 14 residues. From germline, CDR1 is SNHLY and CDR2 FYNNEI. The DNA for the CDR3 is TGTGCCGGATCTTTAGGGGGCGATACGAGTGGCTACACCTTC. Its protein is CAGSLGGDTSGYTF.

The chain uses TRBV12-5 and TRBJ2-1; the match to TRBD2 covers 12 bases. The CDR3 spans 17 residues. With 1 base clipped from V and 2 bases from J, the junction kept 3 bases outside the gene matches. Germline CDR1 and CDR2: LGHNT and FRNRAP. The CDR3 region has the DNA TGTGCTAGTGGTTTGGCCGGACTAGCGGGGCCCTACAATGAGCAGTTCTTC. Amino acids: CASGLAGLAGPYNEQFF.

The chain carries TRBV4-1 and TRBJ1-3; perhaps TRBD1 as D (5 bases). Deletions cut 1 base from V and 4 bases from J, with 11 bases between. The CDR3 covers 15 residues. Germline CDR1 reads MGHRA; CDR2 reads YSYEKL. DNA for the CDR3: TGCGCCAGCAGCCAAGGTACAGGTTCCGGAAACACCATATATTTT. Amino acid sequence: CASSQGTGSGNTIYF.

The chain employs TRBV19 and TRBJ1-3; 7 bases map to TRBD1. CDR1 and CDR2 (germline): LNHDA, SQIVND (reference sequence). The length of the CDR3 is 14 residues. V lost 6 bases and J lost 5; bases outside the gene matches: 7. The chain's CDR3 is CASSPGTARNTIYF. Written as DNA, the CDR3 is TGTGCCAGTAGCCCCGGGACAGCAAGAAACACCATATATTTT.

With regard to this clone: Only one base separates this from a far larger clonotype, so it likely reflects a read error. Within the sample, other DNA sequences also encode this same CDR3. The rearrangement uses TRBV11-2 and TRBJ2-5, with D perhaps TRBD2 (6 bases). CDR3 length equals 14 residues. Looked up from germline, CDR1 is SGHAT and CDR2 is FQNNGV. Trimming stripped 8 bases from V and 1 base from J, with 14 bases between. CDR3 nucleotide sequence: TGTGCCAGCCGGCTGTTGGGGGGCCAAGAGACCCAGTACTTC. This translates into CASRLLGGQETQYF.

The chain combines TRBV9 with TRBJ2-1; no definite D call. Germline assignment: CDR1 SGDLS and CDR2 YYNGEE. This CDR3 is built from 13 residues. V was trimmed by 0 bases and J by 5 bases, leaving 6 bases between them. In DNA, the CDR3 is TGTGCCAGCAGCGTAGTCCCAGACAATGAGCAGTTCTTC. Its translation is CASSVVPDNEQFF.

The chain is built from TRBV4-2 and TRBJ2-5; no reliable D call. Trimming left V 2 bases short and J 3 bases short, with 10 bases between. This CDR3 has 14 residues. Per germline, CDR1 LGHNA and CDR2 YNFKEQ. The CDR3 protein is CASSQPIEEETQYF. The CDR3 DNA is TGTGCCAGCAGCCAACCCATAGAGGAAGAGACCCAGTACTTC.

The J gene is TRBJ1-3, the V gene TRBV6-5; no clear D. The CDR3 covers 14 residues. Germline V lookup: CDR1 MNHEY, CDR2 SVGAGI. V lost 10 bases, J lost 0 bases, and 13 bases lay in between. The CDR3 DNA is TGTGCCACCCGGAGGCTGAACTCTGGAAACACCATATATTTT. Amino acids: CATRRLNSGNTIYF.

This clone has just one count. The rearrangement uses TRBV20-1 and TRBJ1-3, with 8 nucleotides matching TRBD1. Unmatched junction bases numbered 1, after V lost 3 bases and J lost 0 bases. Germline loops: CDR1 DFQATT, CDR2 SNEGSKA (reference sequence). The CDR3 covers 14 residues. The CDR3 DNA reads as TGCAGTGCTAGTGACAGGGGCTCTGGAAACACCATATATTTT. It codes for CSASDRGSGNTIYF.

The V and J genes are TRBV5-4 and TRBJ1-2; 7 bases are a match to TRBD1. The V and J ends lost 4 bases and 8 bases, in that order; junction bases with no gene match: 11. The germline V gene has CDR1 SGHNT and CDR2 YYREEE (reference sequence). The CDR3 has 14 residues. CDR3 loop: CASSVTGTAMGYTF. The CDR3 nucleotides read TGTGCCAGCAGCGTTACCGGGACAGCTATGGGCTACACCTTC. Full variable domain (outside the CDR3, taken from reference TRBV5-4 and TRBJ1-2): ETGVTQSPTHLIKTRGQQVTLRCSSQSGHNTVSWYQQALGQGPQFIFQYYREEENGRGNFPPRFSGLQFPNYSSELNVNALELDDSALYLCASSVTGTAMGYTFGSGTRLTVV.

The count of this clone is one. The rearrangement joins TRBV7-8 to TRBJ2-7; 7 positions match TRBD2. Germline lookup yields CDR1 SGHVS and CDR2 FQNEAQ. The CDR3 runs 14 residues. V lost 4 bases and J lost 5; bases outside the gene matches: 8. CDR3 residues: CASSSGRSRDEQYF. The CDR3 DNA is TGTGCCAGCAGCTCCGGGAGGAGCAGGGACGAGCAGTACTTC. Complete variable domain (other parts from reference TRBV7-8 and TRBJ2-7): GAGVSQSPRYKVAKRGQDVALRCDPISGHVSLFWYQQALGQGPEFLTYFQNEAQLDKSGLPSDRFFAERPEGSVSTLKIQRTQQEDSAVYLCASSSGRSRDEQYFGPGTRLTVT.

This chain joins TRBV2 and TRBJ2-4, with unresolved D. This CDR3 contains 15 residues. Germline assignment: CDR1 SNHLY and CDR2 FYNNEI. V was trimmed by 4 bases and J by 1 base, leaving 11 bases between them. As DNA, the CDR3 is TGTGCCAGCAGTGGTGTGACAATTGCCAAAAACATTCAGTACTTC. It yields the protein CASSGVTIAKNIQYF.